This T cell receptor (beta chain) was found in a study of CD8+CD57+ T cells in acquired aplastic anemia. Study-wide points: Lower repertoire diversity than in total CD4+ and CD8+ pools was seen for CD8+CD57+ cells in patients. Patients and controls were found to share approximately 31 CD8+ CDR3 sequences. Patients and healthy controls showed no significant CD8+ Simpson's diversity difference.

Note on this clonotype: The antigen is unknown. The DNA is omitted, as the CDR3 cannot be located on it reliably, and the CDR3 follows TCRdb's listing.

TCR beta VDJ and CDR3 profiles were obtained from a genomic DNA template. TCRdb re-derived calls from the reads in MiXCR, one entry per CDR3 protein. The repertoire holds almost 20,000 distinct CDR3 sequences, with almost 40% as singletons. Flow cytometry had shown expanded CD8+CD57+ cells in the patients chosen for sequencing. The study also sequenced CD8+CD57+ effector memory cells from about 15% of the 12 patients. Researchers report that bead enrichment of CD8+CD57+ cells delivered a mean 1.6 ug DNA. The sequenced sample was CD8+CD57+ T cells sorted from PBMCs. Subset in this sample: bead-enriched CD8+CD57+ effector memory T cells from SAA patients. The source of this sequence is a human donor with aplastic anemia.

CDR3 loop: CASSFYICSARGTGSYEQYF. The chain carries TRBV7-9 and TRBJ2-7; the table assigns TRBD1, which was not confirmed against the DNA. The germline CDR1 and CDR2 sequences are SEHNR and FQNEAQ (reference sequence). The CDR3 is 20 residues long, ends included.